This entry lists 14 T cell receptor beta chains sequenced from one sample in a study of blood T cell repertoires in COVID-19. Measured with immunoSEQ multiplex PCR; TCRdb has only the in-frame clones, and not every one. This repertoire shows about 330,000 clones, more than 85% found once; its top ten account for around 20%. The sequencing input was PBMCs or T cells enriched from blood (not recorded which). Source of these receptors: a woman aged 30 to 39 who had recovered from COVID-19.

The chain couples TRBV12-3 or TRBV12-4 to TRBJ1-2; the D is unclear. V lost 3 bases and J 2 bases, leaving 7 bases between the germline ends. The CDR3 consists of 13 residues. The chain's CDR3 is CASSLNRNYGYTF. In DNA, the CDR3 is TGTGCCAGCAGTTTGAACAGAAACTATGGCTACACCTTC.

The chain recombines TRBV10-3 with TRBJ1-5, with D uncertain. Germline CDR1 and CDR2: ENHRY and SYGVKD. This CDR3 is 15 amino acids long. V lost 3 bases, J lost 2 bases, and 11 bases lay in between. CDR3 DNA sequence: TGTGCCATCAGTGAACGGGGTACGCGCAATCAGCCCCAGCATTTT. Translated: CAISERGTRNQPQHF.

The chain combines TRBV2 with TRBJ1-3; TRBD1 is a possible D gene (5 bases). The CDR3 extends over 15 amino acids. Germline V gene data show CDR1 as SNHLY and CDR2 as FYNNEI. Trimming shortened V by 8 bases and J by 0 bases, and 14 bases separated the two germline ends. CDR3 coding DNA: TGTGCCAGCTCGGCAGGGCCGAGCTCTGGAAACACCATATATTTT. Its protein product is CASSAGPSSGNTIYF.

The CDR3 sequence is CASSSQVGVEQFF. CDR3 coding DNA: TGTGCCAGCAGCTCCCAGGTCGGGGTTGAGCAGTTCTTC. V is TRBV27 and J is TRBJ2-1; TRBD2 is a possible D gene (5 bases). The length of the CDR3 is 13 residues. With 6 bases removed from V and 9 bases from J, the gap between germline ends came to 15 bases. Per germline, CDR1 MNHEY and CDR2 SMNVEV (reference sequence).

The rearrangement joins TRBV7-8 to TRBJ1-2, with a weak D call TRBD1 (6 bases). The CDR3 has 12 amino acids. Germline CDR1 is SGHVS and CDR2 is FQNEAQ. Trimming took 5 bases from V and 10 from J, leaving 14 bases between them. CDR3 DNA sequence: TGTGCCAGCAGCCCACAGGGTATTGCCTACACCTTC. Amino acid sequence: CASSPQGIAYTF. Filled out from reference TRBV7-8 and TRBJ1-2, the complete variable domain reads GAGVSQSPRYKVAKRGQDVALRCDPISGHVSLFWYQQALGQGPEFLTYFQNEAQLDKSGLPSDRFFAERPEGSVSTLKIQRTQQEDSAVYLCASSPQGIAYTFGSGTRLTVV.

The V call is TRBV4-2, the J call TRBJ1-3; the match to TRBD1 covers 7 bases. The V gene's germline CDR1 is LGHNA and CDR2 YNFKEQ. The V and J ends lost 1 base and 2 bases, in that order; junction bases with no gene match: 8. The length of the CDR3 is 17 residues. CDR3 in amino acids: CASSQVENRGTGNTIYF. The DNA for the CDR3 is TGTGCCAGCAGCCAAGTTGAAAACAGGGGCACTGGAAACACCATATATTTT.

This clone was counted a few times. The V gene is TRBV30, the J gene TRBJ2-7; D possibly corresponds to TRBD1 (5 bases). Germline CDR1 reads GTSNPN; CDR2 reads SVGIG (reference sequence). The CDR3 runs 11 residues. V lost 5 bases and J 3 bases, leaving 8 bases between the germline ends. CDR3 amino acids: CAWADSYEQYF. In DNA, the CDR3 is TGTGCCTGGGCTGACAGCTACGAGCAGTACTTC.

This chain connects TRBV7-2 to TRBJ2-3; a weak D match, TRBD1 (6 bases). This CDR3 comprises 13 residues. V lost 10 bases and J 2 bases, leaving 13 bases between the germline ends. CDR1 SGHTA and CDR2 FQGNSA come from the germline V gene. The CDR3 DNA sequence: TGTGCCACCAACAGGGTGATCACAGATACGCAGTATTTT. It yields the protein CATNRVITDTQYF.

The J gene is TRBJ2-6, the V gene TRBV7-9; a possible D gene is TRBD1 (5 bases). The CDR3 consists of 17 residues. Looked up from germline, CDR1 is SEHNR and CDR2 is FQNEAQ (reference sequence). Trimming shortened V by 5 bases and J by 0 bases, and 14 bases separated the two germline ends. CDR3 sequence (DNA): TGTGCCAGCAGCCACACCTGGGGCCGCTCTGGGGCCAACGTCCTGACTTTC. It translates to CASSHTWGRSGANVLTF.

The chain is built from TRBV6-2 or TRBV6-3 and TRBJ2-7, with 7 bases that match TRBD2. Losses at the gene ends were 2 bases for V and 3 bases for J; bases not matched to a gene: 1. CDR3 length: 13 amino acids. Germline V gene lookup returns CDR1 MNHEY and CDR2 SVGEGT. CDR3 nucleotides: TGTGCCAGCAGTTACGGGGACTACTACGAGCAGTACTTC. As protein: CASSYGDYYEQYF.

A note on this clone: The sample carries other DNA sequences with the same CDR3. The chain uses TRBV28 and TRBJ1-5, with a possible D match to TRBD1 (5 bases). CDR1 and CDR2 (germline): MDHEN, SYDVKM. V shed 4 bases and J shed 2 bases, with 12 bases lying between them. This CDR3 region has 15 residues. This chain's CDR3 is CASSSQGGGNQPQHF. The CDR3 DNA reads TGTGCCAGCAGTTCTCAGGGAGGTGGCAATCAGCCCCAGCATTTT.

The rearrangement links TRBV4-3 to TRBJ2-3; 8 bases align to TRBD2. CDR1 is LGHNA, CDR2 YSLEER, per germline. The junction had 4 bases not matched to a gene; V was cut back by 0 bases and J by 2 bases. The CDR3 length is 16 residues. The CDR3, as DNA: TGCGCCAGCAGCCAAGATAGGACTAGCCACACAGATACGCAGTATTTT. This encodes CASSQDRTSHTDTQYF.

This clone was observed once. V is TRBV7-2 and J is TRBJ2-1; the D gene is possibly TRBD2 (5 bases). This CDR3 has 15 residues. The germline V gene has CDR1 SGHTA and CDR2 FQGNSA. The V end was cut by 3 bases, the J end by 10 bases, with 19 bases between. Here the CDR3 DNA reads TGTGCCAGCAGCTTGGACTCGTCCCGGCGAGGAGAGCAGTTCTTC. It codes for CASSLDSSRRGEQFF.

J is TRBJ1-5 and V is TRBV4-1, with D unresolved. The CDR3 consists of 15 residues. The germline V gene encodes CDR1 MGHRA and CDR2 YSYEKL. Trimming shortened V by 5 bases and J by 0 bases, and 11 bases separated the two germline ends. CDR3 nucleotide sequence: TGCGCCAGCAGCTCAGAGGTCCGTAGCAATCAGCCCCAGCATTTT. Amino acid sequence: CASSSEVRSNQPQHF.